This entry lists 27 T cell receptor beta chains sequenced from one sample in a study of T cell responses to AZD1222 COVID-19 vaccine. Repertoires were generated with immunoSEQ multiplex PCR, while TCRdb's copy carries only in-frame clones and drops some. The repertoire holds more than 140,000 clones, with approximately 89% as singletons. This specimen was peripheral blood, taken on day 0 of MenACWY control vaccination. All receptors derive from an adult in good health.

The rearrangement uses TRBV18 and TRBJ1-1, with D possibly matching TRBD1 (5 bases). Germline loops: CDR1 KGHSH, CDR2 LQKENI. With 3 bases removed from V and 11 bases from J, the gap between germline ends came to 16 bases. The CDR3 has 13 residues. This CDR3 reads CASSPIGREGAFF. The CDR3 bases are TGTGCCAGCTCACCGATCGGAAGGGAGGGGGCTTTCTTT.

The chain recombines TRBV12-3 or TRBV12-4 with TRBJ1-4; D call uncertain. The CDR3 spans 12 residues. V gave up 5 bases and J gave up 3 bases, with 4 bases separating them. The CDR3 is CASSPPNEKLFF. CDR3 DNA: TGTGCCAGCAGTCCACCTAATGAAAAACTGTTTTTT.

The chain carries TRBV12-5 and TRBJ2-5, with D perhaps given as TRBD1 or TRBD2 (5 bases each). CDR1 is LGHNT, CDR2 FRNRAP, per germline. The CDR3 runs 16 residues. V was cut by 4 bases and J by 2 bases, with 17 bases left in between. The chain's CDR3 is CASGSRGPSYQETQYF. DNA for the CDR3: TGTGCTAGTGGTTCAAGGGGACCGAGCTATCAAGAGACCCAGTACTTC.

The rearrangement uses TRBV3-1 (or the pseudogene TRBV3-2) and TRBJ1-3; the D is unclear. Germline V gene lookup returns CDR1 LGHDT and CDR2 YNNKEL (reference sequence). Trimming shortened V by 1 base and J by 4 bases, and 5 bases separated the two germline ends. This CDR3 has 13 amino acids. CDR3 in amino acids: CASSQVGGNTIYF. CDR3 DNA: TGTGCCAGCAGCCAAGTTGGGGGAAACACCATATATTTT.

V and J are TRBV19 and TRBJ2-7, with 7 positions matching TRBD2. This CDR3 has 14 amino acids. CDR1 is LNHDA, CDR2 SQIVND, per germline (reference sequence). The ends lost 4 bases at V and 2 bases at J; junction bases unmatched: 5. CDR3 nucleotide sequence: TGTGCCAGTAGTAGGGTTGCGGGGGCCTACGAGCAGTACTTC. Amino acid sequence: CASSRVAGAYEQYF.

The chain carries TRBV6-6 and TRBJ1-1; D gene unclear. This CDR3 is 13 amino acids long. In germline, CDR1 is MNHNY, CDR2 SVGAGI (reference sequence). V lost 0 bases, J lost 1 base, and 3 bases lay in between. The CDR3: CASSYSQNTEAFF. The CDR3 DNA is TGTGCCAGCAGTTACTCGCAGAACACTGAAGCTTTCTTT.

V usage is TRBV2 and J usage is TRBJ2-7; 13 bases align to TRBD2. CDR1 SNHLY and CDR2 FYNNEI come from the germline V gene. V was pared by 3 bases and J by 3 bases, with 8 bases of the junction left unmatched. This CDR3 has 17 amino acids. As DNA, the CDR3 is TGTGCCAGCAGTGAGCCTGGGACTAGCGGGGCCCTCTACGAGCAGTACTTC. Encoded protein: CASSEPGTSGALYEQYF. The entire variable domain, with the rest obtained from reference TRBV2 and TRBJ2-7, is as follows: EPEVTQTPSHQVTQMGQEVILRCVPISNHLYFYWYRQILGQKVEFLVSFYNNEISEKSEIFDDQFSVERPDGSNFTLKIRSTKLEDSAMYFCASSEPGTSGALYEQYFGPGTRLTVT.

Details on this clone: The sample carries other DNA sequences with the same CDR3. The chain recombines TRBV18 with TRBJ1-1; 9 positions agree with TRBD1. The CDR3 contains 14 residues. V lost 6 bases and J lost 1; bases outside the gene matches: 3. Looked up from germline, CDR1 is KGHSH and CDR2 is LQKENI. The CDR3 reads CASSPGQGNTEAFF. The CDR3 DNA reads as TGTGCCAGCTCGCCGGGACAGGGGAACACTGAAGCTTTCTTT.

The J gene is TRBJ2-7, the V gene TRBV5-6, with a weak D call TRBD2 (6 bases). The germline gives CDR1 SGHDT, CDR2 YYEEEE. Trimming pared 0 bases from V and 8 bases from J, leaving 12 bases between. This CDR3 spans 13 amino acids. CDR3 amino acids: CASSLAEGAKQYF. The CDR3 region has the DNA TGTGCCAGCAGCTTGGCGGAGGGCGCGAAGCAGTACTTC. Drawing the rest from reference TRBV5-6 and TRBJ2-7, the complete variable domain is DAGVTQSPTHLIKTRGQQVTLRCSPKSGHDTVSWYQQALGQGPQFIFQYYEEEERQRGNFPDRFSGHQFPNYSSELNVNALLLGDSALYLCASSLAEGAKQYFGPGTRLTVT.

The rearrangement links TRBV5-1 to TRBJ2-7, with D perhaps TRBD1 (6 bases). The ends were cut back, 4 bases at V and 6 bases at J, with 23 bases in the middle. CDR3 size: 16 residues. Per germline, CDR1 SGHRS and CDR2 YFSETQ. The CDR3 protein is CASSLGGTGTGAEQYF. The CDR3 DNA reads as TGCGCCAGCAGCCTAGGCGGAACAGGGACCGGTGCCGAGCAGTACTTC. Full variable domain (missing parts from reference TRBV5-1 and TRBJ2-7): KAGVTQTPRYLIKTRGQQVTLSCSPISGHRSVSWYQQTPGQGLQFLFEYFSETQRNKGNFPGRFSGRQFSNSRSEMNVSTLELGDSALYLCASSLGGTGTGAEQYFGPGTRLTVT.

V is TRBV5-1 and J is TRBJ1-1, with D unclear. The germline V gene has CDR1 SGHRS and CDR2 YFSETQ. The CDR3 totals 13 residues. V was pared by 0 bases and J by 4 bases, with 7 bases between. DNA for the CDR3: TGCGCCAGCAGCTTGGGATGGGGCACTGAAGCTTTCTTT. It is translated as CASSLGWGTEAFF.

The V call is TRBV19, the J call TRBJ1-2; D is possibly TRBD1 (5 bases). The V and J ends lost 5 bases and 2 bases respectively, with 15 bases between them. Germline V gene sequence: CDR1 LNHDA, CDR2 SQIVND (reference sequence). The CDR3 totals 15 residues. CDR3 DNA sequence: TGTGCCAGTAGTGTGGGGTCGGGGCGCAACTATGGCTACACCTTC. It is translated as CASSVGSGRNYGYTF.

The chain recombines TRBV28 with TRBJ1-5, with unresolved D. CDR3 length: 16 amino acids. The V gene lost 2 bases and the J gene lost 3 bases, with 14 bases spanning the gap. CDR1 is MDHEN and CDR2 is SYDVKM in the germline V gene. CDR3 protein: CASSLRAGEINQPQHF. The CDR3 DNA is TGTGCCAGCAGTTTAAGGGCAGGAGAAATCAATCAGCCCCAGCATTTT.

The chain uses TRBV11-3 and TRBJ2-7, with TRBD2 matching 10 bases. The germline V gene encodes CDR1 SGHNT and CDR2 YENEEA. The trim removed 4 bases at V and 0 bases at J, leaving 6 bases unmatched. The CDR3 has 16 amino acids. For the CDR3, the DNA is TGTGCCAGCAGCTCCCGGACTAGCGGTAGCTCCTACGAGCAGTACTTC. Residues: CASSSRTSGSSYEQYF. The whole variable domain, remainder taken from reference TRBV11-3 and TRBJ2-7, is EAGVVQSPRYKIIEKKQPVAFWCNPISGHNTLYWYLQNLGQGPELLIRYENEEAVDDSQLPKDRFSAERLKGVDSTLKIQPAELGDSAVYLCASSSRTSGSSYEQYFGPGTRLTVT.

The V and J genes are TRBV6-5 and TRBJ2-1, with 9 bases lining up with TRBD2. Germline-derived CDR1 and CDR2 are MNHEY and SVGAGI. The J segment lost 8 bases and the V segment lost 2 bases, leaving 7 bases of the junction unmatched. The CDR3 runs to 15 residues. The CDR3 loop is CASSYLAGGNYEQFF. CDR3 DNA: TGTGCCAGCAGTTACCTGGCGGGGGGGAATTATGAGCAGTTCTTC.

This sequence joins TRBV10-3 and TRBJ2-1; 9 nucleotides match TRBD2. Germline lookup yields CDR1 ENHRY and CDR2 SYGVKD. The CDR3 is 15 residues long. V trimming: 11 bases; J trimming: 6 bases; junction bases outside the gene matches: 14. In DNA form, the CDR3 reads TGTGCCGTAAGCGTCGGGACTAGCTCATCCAATGAGCAGTTCTTC. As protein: CAVSVGTSSSNEQFF.

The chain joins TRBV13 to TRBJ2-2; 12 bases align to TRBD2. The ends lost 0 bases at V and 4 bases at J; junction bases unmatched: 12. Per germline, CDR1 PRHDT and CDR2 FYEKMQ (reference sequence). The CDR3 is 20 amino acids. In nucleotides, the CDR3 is TGTGCCAGCAGCTTAGGCCTTAGGACGACTAGCGGGAGAAGCACCGGGGAGCTGTTTTTT. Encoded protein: CASSLGLRTTSGRSTGELFF.

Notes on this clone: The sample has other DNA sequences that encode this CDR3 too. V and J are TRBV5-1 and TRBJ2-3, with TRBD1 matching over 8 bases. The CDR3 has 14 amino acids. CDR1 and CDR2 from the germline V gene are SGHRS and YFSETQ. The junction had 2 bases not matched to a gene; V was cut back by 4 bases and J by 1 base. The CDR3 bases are TGCGCCAGCAGCCCGGGACAGGGCACAGATACGCAGTATTTT. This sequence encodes CASSPGQGTDTQYF.

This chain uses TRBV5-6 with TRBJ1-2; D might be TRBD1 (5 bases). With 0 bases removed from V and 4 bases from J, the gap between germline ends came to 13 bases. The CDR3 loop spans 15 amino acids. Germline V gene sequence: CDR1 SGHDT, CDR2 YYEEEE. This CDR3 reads CASSLALVGGYGYTF. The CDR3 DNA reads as TGTGCCAGCAGCTTGGCCCTGGTGGGGGGCTATGGCTACACCTTC.

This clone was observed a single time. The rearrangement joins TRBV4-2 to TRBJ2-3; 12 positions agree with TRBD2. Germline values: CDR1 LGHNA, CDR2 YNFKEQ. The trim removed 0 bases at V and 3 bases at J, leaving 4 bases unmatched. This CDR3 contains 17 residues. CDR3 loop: CASSQEASGGATDTQYF. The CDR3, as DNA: TGTGCCAGCAGCCAAGAGGCTAGCGGGGGGGCAACAGATACGCAGTATTTT.

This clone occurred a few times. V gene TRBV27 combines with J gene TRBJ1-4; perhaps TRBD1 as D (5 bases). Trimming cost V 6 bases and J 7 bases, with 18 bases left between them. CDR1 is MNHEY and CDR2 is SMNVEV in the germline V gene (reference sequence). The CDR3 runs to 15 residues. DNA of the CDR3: TGTGCCAGCAGGCGTGACGCCGGGGGTATTGAAAAACTGTTTTTT. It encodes CASRRDAGGIEKLFF.

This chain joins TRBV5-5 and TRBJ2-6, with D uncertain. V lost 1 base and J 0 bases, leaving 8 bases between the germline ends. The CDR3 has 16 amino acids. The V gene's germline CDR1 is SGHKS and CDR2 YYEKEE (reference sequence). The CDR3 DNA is TGTGCCAGCAGCTTGATCTCGGCCTCTGGGGCCAACGTCCTGACTTTC. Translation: CASSLISASGANVLTF.

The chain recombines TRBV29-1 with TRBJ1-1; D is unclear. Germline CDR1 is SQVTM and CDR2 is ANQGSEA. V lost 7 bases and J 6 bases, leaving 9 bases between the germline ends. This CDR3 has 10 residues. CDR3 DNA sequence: TGCAGCGGTCAGTCCTCTGAAGCTTTCTTT. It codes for CSGQSSEAFF.

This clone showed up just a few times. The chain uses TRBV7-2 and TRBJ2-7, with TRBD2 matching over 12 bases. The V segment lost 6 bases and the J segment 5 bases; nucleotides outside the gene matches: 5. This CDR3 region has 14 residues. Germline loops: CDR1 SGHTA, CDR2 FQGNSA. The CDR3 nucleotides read TGTGCCAGCAGTCAACGACTAGCGGGAGACGAGCAGTACTTC. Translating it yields CASSQRLAGDEQYF.

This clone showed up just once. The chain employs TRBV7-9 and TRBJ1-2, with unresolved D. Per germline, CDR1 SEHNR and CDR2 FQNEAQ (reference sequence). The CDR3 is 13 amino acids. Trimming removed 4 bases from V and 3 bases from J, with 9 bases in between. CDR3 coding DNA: TGTGCCAGCAGCTCGTACTTCGACTATGGCTACACCTTC. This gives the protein CASSSYFDYGYTF.

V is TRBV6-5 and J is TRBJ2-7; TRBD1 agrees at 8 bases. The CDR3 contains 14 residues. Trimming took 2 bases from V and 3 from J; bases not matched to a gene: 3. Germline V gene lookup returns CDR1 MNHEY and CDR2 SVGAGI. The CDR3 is CASSYRDRNYEQYF. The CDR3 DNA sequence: TGTGCCAGCAGTTACCGGGACAGGAACTACGAGCAGTACTTC.

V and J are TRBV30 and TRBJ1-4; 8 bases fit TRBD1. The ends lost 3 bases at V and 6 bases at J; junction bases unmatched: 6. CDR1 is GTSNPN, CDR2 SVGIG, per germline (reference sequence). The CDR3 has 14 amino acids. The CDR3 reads CAWSRGLGDEKLFF. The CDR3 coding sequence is TGTGCCTGGAGCAGGGGGCTTGGAGATGAAAAACTGTTTTTT.